This TCR beta chain stems from a study of cytomegalovirus exposure and HLA in healthy donors. TCRdb's table, derived via immunoSEQ multiplex PCR, lists solely in-frame clones and lacks some. The sample records 100,000 to 150,000 clones, around 96% being singletons. Trimming cost V 0 bases and J 0 bases, with 6 bases left between them. The CDR3 is 14 residues long. Germline V gives CDR1 SGHTA, CDR2 FQGNSA. The sequenced sample consisted of PBMCs. The chain joins TRBV7-2 to TRBJ2-7; a weak D match, TRBD2 (6 bases). The origin of this receptor is a man younger than 35 in good health and CMV-seronegative. The CDR3 DNA follows: TGTGCCAGCAGCTTAGCGGGAGGCTCCTACGAGCAGTACTTC. Translated: CASSLAGGSYEQYF.